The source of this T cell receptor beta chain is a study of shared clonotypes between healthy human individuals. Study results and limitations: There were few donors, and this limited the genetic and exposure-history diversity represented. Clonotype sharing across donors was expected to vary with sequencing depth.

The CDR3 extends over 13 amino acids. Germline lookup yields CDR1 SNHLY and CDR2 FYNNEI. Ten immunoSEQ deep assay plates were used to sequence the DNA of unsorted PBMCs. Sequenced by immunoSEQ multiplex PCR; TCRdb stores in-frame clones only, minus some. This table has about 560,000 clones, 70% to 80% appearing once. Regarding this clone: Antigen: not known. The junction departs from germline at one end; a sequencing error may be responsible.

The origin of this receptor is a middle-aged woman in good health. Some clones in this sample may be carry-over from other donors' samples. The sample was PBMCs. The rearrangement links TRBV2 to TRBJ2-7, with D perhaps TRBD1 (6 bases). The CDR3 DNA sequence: TGTGCCAGCAGTGCCCCGGGGCAGGGGCCGCCTATCTTC. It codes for CASSAPGQGPPIF.